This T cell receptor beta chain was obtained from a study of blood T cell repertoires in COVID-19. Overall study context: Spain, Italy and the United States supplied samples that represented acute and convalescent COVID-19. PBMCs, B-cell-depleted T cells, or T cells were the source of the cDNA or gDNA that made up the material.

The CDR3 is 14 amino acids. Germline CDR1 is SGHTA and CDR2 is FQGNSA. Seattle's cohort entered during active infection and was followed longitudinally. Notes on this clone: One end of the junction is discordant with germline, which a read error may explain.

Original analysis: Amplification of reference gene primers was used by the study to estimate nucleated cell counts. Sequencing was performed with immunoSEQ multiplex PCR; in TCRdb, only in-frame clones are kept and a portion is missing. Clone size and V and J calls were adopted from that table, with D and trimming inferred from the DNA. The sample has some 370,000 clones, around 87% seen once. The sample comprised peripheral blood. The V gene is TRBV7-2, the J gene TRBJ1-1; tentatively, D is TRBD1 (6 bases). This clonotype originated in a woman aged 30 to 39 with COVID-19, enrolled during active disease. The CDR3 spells CASSLERGNPEAFF. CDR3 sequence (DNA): TGTGCCAGCAGCTTAGAAAGGGGGAACCCTGAAGCTTTCTTT.